One sample yielded the 31 T cell receptor beta chains listed below, sequenced in a study of graft-versus-host responses after intestinal transplantation (dated by TCRdb to the early 2020s). The library was made by the immunoSEQ multiplex PCR assay. Drawn from immuneACCESS, this table holds only the in-frame rearrangements with V and J called that TCRdb kept. Clones are partly lost; checked studies trace under half to an unresolved V gene and leave the rest unexplained. The sample data list about 110,000 clones, and roughly 95% of these were observed just once. About 0.51% of the sample comes from the top ten. The sample's time point label, in plain terms: cells obtained before transplantation from donor or recipient. These receptors are not linked to any known antigen. The specimen comprised unstimulated CD8+ T cells sorted from spleen or lymph node cells, sampled before intestinal transplant. The receptors were sampled from a human donor who received an intestinal transplant.

J is TRBJ2-3 and V is TRBV27; D may correspond to TRBD1 or TRBD2 (5 bases each). Germline CDR1 is MNHEY and CDR2 is SMNVEV (reference sequence). This CDR3 is built from 20 residues. Trimming removed 2 bases from V and 1 base from J, with 25 bases in between. The DNA of the CDR3 is TGTGCCAGCAGTTTAACCCACGGGCCGGGGCTAATGAGGGGCACAGATACGCAGTATTTT. Its translation is CASSLTHGPGLMRGTDTQYF.

V usage is TRBV27 and J usage is TRBJ1-5; 8 bases match TRBD1. The V gene end was trimmed by 5 bases and the J gene end by 7 bases; junction bases not matched to a gene: 4. This CDR3 has 13 amino acids. Germline V gene lookup returns CDR1 MNHEY and CDR2 SMNVEV (reference sequence). Here the CDR3 DNA reads TGTGCCAGCAGTCCAGGGGGCGGACAGCCCCAGCATTTT. This translates into CASSPGGGQPQHF.

The chain recombines TRBV7-9 with TRBJ2-5; D is unclear. CDR1 is SEHNR, CDR2 FQNEAQ, per germline (reference sequence). V shed 1 base and J shed 9 bases, with 6 bases lying between them. This CDR3 is built from 11 residues. CDR3 sequence: CASSLGQAQYF. CDR3 sequence (DNA): TGTGCCAGCAGCTTAGGTCAGGCCCAGTACTTC. The complete variable domain, with remaining parts taken from reference TRBV7-9 and TRBJ2-5, reads DTGVSQNPRHKITKRGQNVTFRCDPISEHNRLYWYRQTLGQGPEFLTYFQNEAQLEKSRLLSDRFSAERPKGSFSTLEIQRTEQGDSAMYLCASSLGQAQYFGPGTRLLVL.

This rearrangement joins TRBV6-5 to TRBJ1-1; 8 bases are shared with TRBD1. This CDR3 contains 14 residues. From germline, CDR1 is MNHEY and CDR2 SVGAGI. With V trimmed by 5 bases and J by 6 bases, 8 bases remained unmatched. For the CDR3, the DNA is TGTGCCAGCAGTACCGGACAGGGTAAGGCTGAAGCTTTCTTT. It encodes CASSTGQGKAEAFF.

The CDR3 is CASLGTANQPQHF. CDR3 DNA sequence: TGTGCCAGCCTTGGGACAGCAAATCAGCCCCAGCATTTT. This chain joins TRBV2 and TRBJ1-5; 7 positions match TRBD1. Germline values: CDR1 SNHLY, CDR2 FYNNEI. The CDR3 sequence is 13 residues long. V gave up 8 bases and J gave up 4 bases; unmatched junction bases: 5.

V is TRBV7-3 and J is TRBJ1-2; 7 bases agree with TRBD1. Per the germline V gene, CDR1 is SGHTA and CDR2 is FQGTGA. This CDR3 comprises 16 residues. Trimming at V came to 4 bases and at J to 3 bases, leaving 11 bases not matched to a gene. The CDR3 region is CASSSSGTADHYGYTF. CDR3 coding DNA: TGTGCCAGCAGCTCCTCCGGGACAGCGGATCACTATGGCTACACCTTC.

This clone was observed a single time. This chain connects TRBV4-2 to TRBJ1-1; maybe TRBD1 (6 bases). In germline, CDR1 is LGHNA, CDR2 YNFKEQ. The germline V and J ends were trimmed by 2 bases and 1 base, with 11 bases remaining between them. This CDR3 contains 15 residues. CDR3: CASSQKTGPNTEAFF. The CDR3 DNA follows: TGTGCCAGCAGCCAAAAAACAGGGCCGAACACTGAAGCTTTCTTT.

The V and J genes are TRBV4-2 and TRBJ2-1; D unclear. This CDR3 has 13 amino acids. Trimming shortened V by 0 bases and J by 13 bases, and 13 bases separated the two germline ends. Looked up from germline, CDR1 is LGHNA and CDR2 is YNFKEQ. CDR3 coding DNA: TGTGCCAGCAGCCAAGAAGTTTCCGTATCCCAGTTCTTC. It yields the protein CASSQEVSVSQFF.

The chain links TRBV4-1 to TRBJ2-7; maybe TRBD2 (6 bases). Trimming stripped 1 base from V and 3 bases from J, with 13 bases between. Germline-derived CDR1 and CDR2 are MGHRA and YSYEKL. This CDR3 has 15 amino acids. The CDR3 DNA is TGCGCCAGCAGCCAAGGAGGCGGGGCCGTCTACGAGCAGTACTTC. Encoded protein: CASSQGGGAVYEQYF.

This rearrangement joins TRBV27 to TRBJ2-7, with 10 nucleotides matching TRBD1. This CDR3 has 14 residues. Germline lookup yields CDR1 MNHEY and CDR2 SMNVEV (reference sequence). Losses at the gene ends were 4 bases for V and 0 bases for J; bases not matched to a gene: 0. CDR3 amino acids: CASSWTGGSYEQYF. The DNA for the CDR3 is TGTGCCAGCAGTTGGACAGGGGGCTCCTACGAGCAGTACTTC.

The chain is built from TRBV27 and TRBJ1-1; 8 bases map to TRBD1. V was clipped by 8 bases and J by 3 bases; unmatched bases: 11. Germline values: CDR1 MNHEY, CDR2 SMNVEV (reference sequence). CDR3 length equals 15 residues. Written as DNA, the CDR3 is TGTGCCAGCCTTTACTTCAGGGGGCGAGACACTGAAGCTTTCTTT. Translating it yields CASLYFRGRDTEAFF.

There are a few counts of this clone. The V and J genes are TRBV7-9 and TRBJ1-1; TRBD1 matches at 8 bases. The ends lost 1 base at V and 5 bases at J; junction bases unmatched: 6. The germline V gene encodes CDR1 SEHNR and CDR2 FQNEAQ (reference sequence). The CDR3 has 15 residues. The CDR3 sequence: CASSLDGQGMTEAFF. The CDR3 DNA follows: TGTGCCAGCAGCTTAGACGGACAGGGAATGACTGAAGCTTTCTTT.

The chain has TRBV6-1 and TRBJ1-5; 7 positions match TRBD1. This CDR3 is built from 13 residues. V lost 10 bases to trimming and J lost 2 bases; unmatched junction nucleotides: 5. Looked up from germline, CDR1 is MNHNS and CDR2 is SASEGT. Written as DNA, the CDR3 is TGTGCCACTGACAGGGCTGGCAATCAGCCCCAGCATTTT. It encodes CATDRAGNQPQHF.

This clone was detected a few times. This chain links TRBV5-6 with TRBJ2-3; 11 nucleotides align to TRBD2. The CDR3 contains 14 residues. The germline CDR1 and CDR2 sequences are SGHDT and YYEEEE. V dropped 4 bases and J dropped 5; count of bases not matched to a gene: 3. This chain's CDR3 is CASSIAGGQDTQYF. The CDR3 DNA reads as TGTGCCAGCAGCATAGCGGGAGGGCAAGATACGCAGTATTTT.

This chain connects TRBV4-1 to TRBJ2-1; 7 bases are a match to TRBD1. V lost 4 bases and J lost 5; bases outside the gene matches: 2. CDR1 is MGHRA, CDR2 YSYEKL, per germline. The CDR3 totals 13 residues. CDR3 sequence: CASSRDSHNEQFF. DNA of the CDR3: TGCGCCAGCAGCCGGGACAGCCACAATGAGCAGTTCTTC.

This chain joins TRBV7-9 and TRBJ2-3, with TRBD1 identical over 12 bases. CDR3 length equals 15 residues. CDR1 is SEHNR and CDR2 is FQNEAQ in the germline V gene (reference sequence). V shed 5 bases, J shed 5 bases, and the junction held 5 bases outside the gene matches. CDR3 DNA: TGTGCCAGCAGCCCAGGGACAGGGGGCCGAGATACGCAGTATTTT. Its protein product is CASSPGTGGRDTQYF.

The CDR3 DNA follows: TGTGCCAGCAGCCAAAACTGGGGACAGGGGGGAGAGCAGTACTTC. It specifies CASSQNWGQGGEQYF. The chain couples TRBV6-1 to TRBJ2-7; TRBD1 matches 11 bases. Losses at the gene ends were 6 bases for V and 7 bases for J; bases not matched to a gene: 11. The CDR3 is made up of 15 amino acids. From germline, CDR1 is MNHNS and CDR2 SASEGT.

This chain connects TRBV19 to TRBJ2-7, with a possible D match to TRBD1 (6 bases). The CDR3 length is 12 residues. The germline gives CDR1 LNHDA, CDR2 SQIVND (reference sequence). Trimming pared 10 bases from V and 0 bases from J, leaving 10 bases between. CDR3 nucleotides: TGTGCCACTCTGGACAGCTCCTACGAGCAGTACTTC. Amino acids: CATLDSSYEQYF.

CDR3 nucleotides: TGTGCCAGCAGCCAGCTAGCGGGTAACAATGAGCAGTTCTTC. This encodes CASSQLAGNNEQFF. The V and J genes are TRBV14 and TRBJ2-1; 8 bases fit TRBD2. The germline V gene encodes CDR1 SGHDN and CDR2 FVKESK. Trimming cost V 3 bases and J 5 bases; bases outside gene matches: 3. The CDR3 is 14 residues long.

This rearrangement joins TRBV4-2 to TRBJ2-5, with TRBD2 identical over 7 bases. The germline gives CDR1 LGHNA, CDR2 YNFKEQ. V was clipped by 2 bases and J by 4 bases; unmatched bases: 19. The CDR3 totals 19 residues. The CDR3 loop reads CASSQTKILAPGRIETQYF. The CDR3 bases are TGTGCCAGCAGCCAAACTAAGATACTAGCGCCTGGGCGAATAGAGACCCAGTACTTC.

V gene TRBV28 combines with J gene TRBJ1-5, with a possible D match to TRBD1 (5 bases). The V and J ends lost 2 bases and 4 bases respectively, with 9 bases between them. Germline CDR1 and CDR2: MDHEN and SYDVKM. This CDR3 is 14 amino acids long. The CDR3 nucleotides are TGTGCCAGCAGTTTAGTTCGGGGGAATCAGCCCCAGCATTTT. Its translation: CASSLVRGNQPQHF.

The V and J genes are TRBV4-1 and TRBJ2-7; 7 bases map to TRBD1. V shed 4 bases and J 3 bases; nucleotides not matched to a gene: 6. In germline, CDR1 is MGHRA, CDR2 YSYEKL. The CDR3 is 14 residues long. The CDR3 bases are TGCGCCAGCAGCCCCCGGGCAGGGGGCTACGAGCAGTACTTC. It is translated as CASSPRAGGYEQYF.

This clone has just a few counts. The rearrangement joins TRBV19 to TRBJ2-1; 12 bases line up with TRBD2. Germline CDR1 reads LNHDA; CDR2 reads SQIVND (reference sequence). Trimming removed 8 bases from V and 10 bases from J; junction bases left unmatched: 3. This CDR3 spans 12 amino acids. The CDR3 reads CASSGTSGEQFF. In DNA form, the CDR3 reads TGTGCCAGTTCCGGGACTAGCGGGGAGCAGTTCTTC.

This clone was observed a single time. This chain links TRBV30 with TRBJ1-1; D call uncertain. V was pared by 3 bases and J by 6 bases, with 20 bases between. This CDR3 contains 15 residues. Germline values: CDR1 GTSNPN, CDR2 SVGIG (reference sequence). The CDR3 sequence: CAWRPRPPLGAEAFF. Written as DNA, the CDR3 is TGTGCCTGGAGACCCCGCCCCCCCTTGGGCGCTGAAGCTTTCTTT.

The chain combines TRBV11-2 with TRBJ2-7; D gene ambiguous. The V end was cut by 2 bases, the J end by 7 bases, with 24 bases between. The CDR3 contains 17 residues. Germline CDR1 SGHAT, CDR2 FQNNGV. In DNA form, the CDR3 reads TGTGCCAGCAGCTTAAACGAGCTACGACCTAGGTCTCGTGAGCAGTACTTC. Its translation is CASSLNELRPRSREQYF.

The genes are TRBV7-8 and TRBJ2-3; D perhaps matches TRBD2 (5 bases). Germline V CDR1 and CDR2: SGHVS, FQNEAQ. The germline V and J ends were trimmed by 10 bases and 5 bases, with 16 bases remaining between them. The CDR3 contains 13 residues. The CDR3 nucleotides read TGTGCCACCAATAGTGGAGGAAAAGATACGCAGTATTTT. This translates into CATNSGGKDTQYF.

This clone was counted once. The chain couples TRBV27 to TRBJ2-4, with D perhaps given as TRBD1 or TRBD2 (5 bases each). The CDR3 consists of 13 residues. Trimming took 4 bases from V and 8 from J, leaving 12 bases between them. Germline CDR1 is MNHEY and CDR2 is SMNVEV (reference sequence). The CDR3 loop reads CASSYQRGDIQYF. CDR3 DNA sequence: TGTGCCAGCAGTTACCAGCGAGGGGACATTCAGTACTTC.

This sequence joins TRBV27 and TRBJ2-1, with 10 bases fitting TRBD2. The ends lost 4 bases at V and 4 bases at J; junction bases unmatched: 7. Germline V CDR1 and CDR2: MNHEY, SMNVEV (reference sequence). The CDR3 consists of 16 residues. The CDR3 DNA follows: TGTGCCAGCAGTTCTCTAGCGGGAGTGGAGTACAATGAGCAGTTCTTC. Residues: CASSSLAGVEYNEQFF.

The chain links TRBV7-8 to TRBJ2-1, with 12 bases lining up with TRBD2. The CDR3 sequence is 16 residues long. V shed 1 base, J shed 7 bases, and the junction held 5 bases outside the gene matches. Germline V gene data show CDR1 as SGHVS and CDR2 as FQNEAQ. This CDR3 reads CASSLGLAGAGNEQFF. CDR3 nucleotides: TGTGCCAGCAGCTTAGGACTAGCGGGAGCTGGAAATGAGCAGTTCTTC.

The chain uses TRBV30 and TRBJ2-3; TRBD2 aligns across 13 bases. The J segment lost 6 bases and the V segment lost 1 base, leaving 10 bases of the junction unmatched. CDR1 is GTSNPN, CDR2 SVGIG, per germline (reference sequence). The CDR3 covers 17 residues. The CDR3 is CAWSGGLAGLTGDTQYF. In nucleotides, the CDR3 is TGTGCCTGGAGTGGGGGACTAGCGGGACTAACCGGGGATACGCAGTATTTT.

The genes are TRBV6-5 and TRBJ1-2; the match to TRBD1 covers 9 bases. The germline V gene has CDR1 MNHEY and CDR2 SVGAGI. There are 15 residues in the CDR3. V was pared by 3 bases and J by 5 bases, with 7 bases of the junction left unmatched. Written as DNA, the CDR3 is TGTGCCAGCAGTTATACACAGGGGGCGGTGTATGGCTACACCTTC. Its protein is CASSYTQGAVYGYTF.